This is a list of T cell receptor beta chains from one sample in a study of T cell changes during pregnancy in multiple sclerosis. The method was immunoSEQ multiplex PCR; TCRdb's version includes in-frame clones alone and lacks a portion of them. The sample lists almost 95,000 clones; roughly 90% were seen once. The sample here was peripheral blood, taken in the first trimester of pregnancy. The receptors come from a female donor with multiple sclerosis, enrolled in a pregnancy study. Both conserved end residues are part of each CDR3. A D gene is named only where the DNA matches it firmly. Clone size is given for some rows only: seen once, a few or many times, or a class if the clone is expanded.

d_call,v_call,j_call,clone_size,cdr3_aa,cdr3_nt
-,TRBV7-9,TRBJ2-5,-,CASSADTRETQYF,TGTGCCAGCAGCGCTGACACTCGCGAGACCCAGTACTTC
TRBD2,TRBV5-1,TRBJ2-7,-,CASSLGGTSGTYEQYF,TGCGCCAGCAGCTTGGGTGGGACTAGCGGGACCTACGAGCAGTACTTC
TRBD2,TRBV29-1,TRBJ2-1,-,CSLRGGSYGEQFF,TGCAGCCTCCGCGGGGGGAGTTACGGTGAGCAGTTCTTC
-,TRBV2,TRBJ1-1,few,CASSPPPVNTEAFF,TGTGCCAGCAGCCCACCGCCGGTGAACACTGAAGCTTTCTTT
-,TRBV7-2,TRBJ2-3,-,CASSLYTDTQYF,TGTGCCAGCAGCCTTTACACAGATACGCAGTATTTT
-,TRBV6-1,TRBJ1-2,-,CASRVGYGYTF,TGTGCCAGCAGGGTCGGCTATGGCTACACCTTC
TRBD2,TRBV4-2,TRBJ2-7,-,CASSPELAGSYEQYF,TGTGCCAGCAGCCCGGAGTTAGCGGGGTCCTACGAGCAGTACTTC
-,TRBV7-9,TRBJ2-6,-,CASSLAAQGKSGANVLTF,TGTGCCAGCAGCTTAGCGGCACAGGGCAAGTCTGGGGCCAACGTCCTGACTTTC
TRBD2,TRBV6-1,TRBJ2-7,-,CASRLAETYEQYF,TGTGCCAGCAGACTAGCGGAGACCTACGAGCAGTACTTC
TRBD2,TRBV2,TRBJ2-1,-,CASSEMTSGRAPRNEQFF,TGTGCCAGCAGTGAAATGACTAGCGGGAGGGCCCCCCGCAATGAGCAGTTCTTC
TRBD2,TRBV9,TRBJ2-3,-,CASSVEGLLAGLYTQYF,TGTGCCAGCAGCGTAGAGGGGTTACTAGCGGGATTGTATACGCAGTATTTT
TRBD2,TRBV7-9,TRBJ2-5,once,CASTTSGGETQYF,TGTGCCAGCACCACCTCGGGGGGAGAGACCCAGTACTTC
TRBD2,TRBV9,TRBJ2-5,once,CASSPRLAGVETQYF,TGTGCCAGCAGCCCCCGACTAGCGGGAGTGGAGACCCAGTACTTC
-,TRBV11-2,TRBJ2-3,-,CASSRMFGGDTQYF,TGTGCCAGCAGCCGTATGTTTGGCGGAGATACGCAGTATTTT
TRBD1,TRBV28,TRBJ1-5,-,CASSSTGGWNQPQHF,TGTGCCAGCAGTTCCACAGGGGGCTGGAATCAGCCCCAGCATTTT
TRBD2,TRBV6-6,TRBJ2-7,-,CASSTGGEQYF,TGTGCCAGCAGTACGGGGGGGGAGCAGTACTTC
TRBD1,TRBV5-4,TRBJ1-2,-,CASSLAGGYGYTF,TGTGCCAGCAGCTTGGCAGGGGGCTATGGCTACACCTTC
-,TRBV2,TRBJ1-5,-,CASTLSARGSSNQPQHF,TGTGCCAGTACGCTGTCGGCCAGGGGCTCAAGCAATCAGCCCCAGCATTTT
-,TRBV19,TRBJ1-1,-,CASSIKGDTEAFF,TGTGCCAGTAGTATAAAGGGAGACACTGAAGCTTTCTTT
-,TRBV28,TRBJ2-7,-,CASSAASPYEQYF,TGTGCCAGCAGTGCCGCGTCTCCCTACGAGCAGTACTTC
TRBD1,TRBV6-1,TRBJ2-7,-,CASRERQGKEYEQYF,TGTGCCAGCAGAGAAAGACAGGGAAAGGAGTACGAGCAGTACTTC
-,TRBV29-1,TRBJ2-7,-,CSVDGGSYEQYF,TGCAGCGTTGATGGCGGCTCTTACGAGCAGTACTTC
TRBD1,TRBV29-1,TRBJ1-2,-,CSVELGQGLYYGYTF,TGCAGCGTTGAACTAGGACAGGGCTTGTACTATGGCTACACCTTC
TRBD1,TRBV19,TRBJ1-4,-,CATRGENEKLFF,TGTGCCACCAGGGGGGAAAATGAAAAACTGTTTTTT
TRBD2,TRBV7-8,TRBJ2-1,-,CASSFSGTTYNEQFF,TGTGCCAGCAGCTTTAGCGGGACCACCTACAATGAGCAGTTCTTC